This T cell receptor beta chain appears in the sequencing data of a study of CD8 T cells in ankylosing spondylitis. Findings and caveats of the study: Earlier studies detected some motif variants in reactive arthritis synovial fluid and blood. Characteristic of ankylosing spondylitis blood, it appeared, was a TCR beta motif comprising several highly homologous variants. Within peripheral blood, clones linked to disease were CD8+ and relatively rare. The authors reported significant enrichment of disease-linked clones in matched ankylosing spondylitis synovial fluid.

Quantitative barcoded 5'-RACE was used to prepare TCR beta libraries. In TCRdb, the 5' RACE reads were re-called with MiXCR into one record per CDR3 protein. The repertoire holds around 490,000 distinct CDR3 sequences, with approximately 5.3% as singletons. The CDR3 runs to 18 residues. Germline V CDR1 and CDR2: SQVTM, ANQGSEA. V lost 0 bases to trimming and J lost 2 bases; unmatched junction nucleotides: 12. This clonotype showed up many times. Its antigen is unidentified. The rearrangement uses TRBV29-1 and TRBJ2-1; 8 bases match TRBD1. The sequence came from a male donor with ankylosing spondylitis. Sequencing used blood, either unsorted or a sorted T cell fraction (not recorded which). CDR3 region: CSVEEGGGGQGAYNEQFF. The CDR3 nucleotides read TGCAGCGTTGAAGAGGGTGGGGGCGGACAGGGCGCCTACAATGAGCAGTTCTTC.